This T cell receptor beta chain was identified in a study of shared T cell receptors in the human thymus (dated by TCRdb to the early 2020s). Regarding the study in general: The study examined how self-reactive, shared T-cell receptor alpha chains are generated in the human thymus.

CDR1 and CDR2, looked up from the germline V gene (reference sequence), are MNHEY and SMNVEV. Spanning cysteine to phenylalanine, the CDR3 consists of 18 amino acids. Only the CDR3 DNA stays, 54 bases, in frame from base 1. V and J lose 0 bases and 2 bases, and a span of 17 bases separates them. As regards this clone: No cognate antigen has been identified for it. Base qualities are not recorded, but no much larger clone differs from it by a single base.

Library creation used the immunoSEQ multiplex PCR assay. The source is immuneACCESS, and TCRdb retained only in-frame sequences with V and J called. Part of the clones is not carried over; for the studies checked, unresolved V genes explain less than half of this, and the remainder is unexplained. The sample data list hundreds of thousands of clones, and 70% to 90% of these were observed just once. 0.0095% to 0.013% of the sample belongs to the ten largest clones. These data also formed part of another study, on human thymus T cells. The second paper states: Donors were immunologically healthy infants undergoing open corrective cardiac surgery for congenital heart defects in Finland. Thymus tissue was collected as surgical resects that were removed during corrective cardiac surgery. Biased V and J gene segment usage appeared to be present in both thymic and peripheral blood repertoires. Highly overlapping thymic TCR repertoires among unrelated individuals were reported in the related research. TCR alpha and beta repertoires from roughly eight infant thymus samples and a few related peripheral blood samples were characterized in the study. Donor ages ranged from roughly 7 to 250 days, and the cohort comprised five or six male and a couple of female infants. Thymocytes were mechanically released from the tissue and were stored as pellets of about 9-33 million cells at -70 degrees C. A QIAsymphony instrument was used to extract genomic DNA from the frozen cell pellets. Using the immunoSEQ multiplex PCR assay, the TCRB and TCRAD loci were amplified from a standardized quantity of quality-controlled genomic DNA. The amplicons spanned the V(D)J region and were long enough to cover the CDR3 and allow V and J genes to be identified. Through the commercial immunoSEQ service, the amplicons were sequenced on an Illumina platform. Primer bias and sequencing errors were corrected as previously described, and TCRAD and TCRB definitions were based on the IMGT database. Analysis of the repertoires was done with immunoSEQ Analyzer 3.0 and VDJTools and included basic statistics, V/J segment usage, diversity estimates, rarefaction and pairwise overlap. Diversity was estimated with Chao1, ChaoE, Efron-Thisted, Shannon and inverse Simpson indices, and also on datasets down-sampled to the smallest sample. For repertoire overlap, CDR3 nucleotide sequence, V gene and J gene had to match strictly, and clustering was done by Jaccard-based multidimensional scaling. On average, thymus samples gave 750,000 to 1,000,000 unique TCRB clonotypes, whereas blood samples gave about 92,000.

The chain is made from TRBV27 and TRBJ2-1; TRBD1 is a weak D gene call, 6 bases matching. This TCR derives from a boy in the first two years of life with a congenital heart defect. Donor details come from another sample of the same person, matched by shared clones. Sequencing was performed on thymocytes. The CDR3 reads CASSLSHREGDAYNEQFF. The sequenced DNA is TGTGCCAGCAGTTTATCCCATAGAGAGGGGGACGCCTACAATGAGCAGTTCTTC.